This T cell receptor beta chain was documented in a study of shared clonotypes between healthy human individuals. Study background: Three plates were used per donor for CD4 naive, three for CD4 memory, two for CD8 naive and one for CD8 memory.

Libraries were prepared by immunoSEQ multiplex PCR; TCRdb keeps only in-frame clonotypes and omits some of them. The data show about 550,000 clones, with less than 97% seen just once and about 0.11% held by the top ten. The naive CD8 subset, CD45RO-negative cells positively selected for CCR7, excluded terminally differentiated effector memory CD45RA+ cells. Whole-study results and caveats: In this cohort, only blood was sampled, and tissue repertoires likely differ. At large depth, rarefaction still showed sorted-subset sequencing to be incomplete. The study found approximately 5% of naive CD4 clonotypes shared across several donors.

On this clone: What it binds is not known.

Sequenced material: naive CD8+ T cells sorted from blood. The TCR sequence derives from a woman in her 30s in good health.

CDR3 bases: TGTGCCAGCAGCCCCGTCGGGGATAGCACAGATACGCAGTATTTT. Translating gives CASSPVGDSTDTQYF. The chain combines TRBV7-9 with TRBJ2-3, with a possible D match to TRBD2 (5 bases). The V and J ends lost 5 bases and 0 bases respectively, with 12 bases between them. Germline V gene data show CDR1 as SEHNR and CDR2 as FQNEAQ (reference sequence). The CDR3 spans 15 residues.